This is a list of T cell receptor beta chains from one sample in a study of T cell repertoires in cytomegalovirus infection. TCRdb re-analysed the reads in MiXCR, keeping a single row per CDR3 protein. The table records some 700,000 distinct CDR3 sequences, roughly 30% of them present only once. For these TCRs, the target antigens are not known. Source: cultured PBMCs, taken from culture after CMV antigen stimulation. The receptors come from a human donor in good health (CMV status not recorded). Some clones in this sample may be carry-over from other donors' samples. Each CDR3 is given with its conserved first and last residue. The order of the fields is J gene, V gene, D gene, clone size, CDR3 protein, CDR3 DNA. A D gene is named only where the DNA matches it firmly. A row's size may be missing; if present it is once, few, many or a size class.

TRBJ1-2 | TRBV19 | NA | NA | CASSIGGRSYGYTF | TGTGCCAGTAGTATCGGGGGGCGCAGCTATGGCTACACCTTC
TRBJ2-2 | TRBV23-1 | TRBD1 | NA | CASSQRGQRPGELFF | TGCGCCAGCAGTCAAAGGGGGCAGAGGCCCGGGGAGCTGTTTTTT
TRBJ1-1 | TRBV6-2/TRBV6-3 | NA | NA | CASSHTSNTEAFF | TGTGCCAGCAGCCACACGTCGAACACTGAAGCTTTCTTT
TRBJ2-5 | TRBV2 | TRBD2 | NA | CASSATSVQETQYF | TGTGCCAGCAGTGCAACTAGCGTTCAAGAGACCCAGTACTTC
TRBJ2-7 | TRBV6-5 | NA | NA | CASSRQFNSYEQYF | TGTGCCAGCAGCAGACAGTTTAACTCCTACGAGCAGTACTTC
TRBJ2-3 | TRBV4-3 | NA | NA | CASSQVSEFADTQYF | TGCGCCAGCAGCCAAGTTAGCGAATTCGCAGATACGCAGTATTTT
TRBJ1-5 | TRBV7-2 | NA | few | CASSPAPDGHQPQHF | TGTGCCAGCAGCCCCGCCCCGGATGGGCATCAGCCCCAGCATTTT
TRBJ2-6 | TRBV6-1 | TRBD1 | NA | CATPRTGSSGANVLTF | TGTGCCACGCCAAGGACAGGGTCCTCTGGGGCCAACGTCCTGACTTTC
TRBJ2-7 | TRBV15 | TRBD2 | NA | CATTAPGLAGYYEQYF | TGTGCCACCACCGCACCGGGACTAGCGGGATACTACGAGCAGTACTTC
TRBJ1-5 | TRBV2 | NA | NA | CASSQLDGTYQPQHF | TGTGCCAGCAGCCAACTTGATGGGACCTATCAGCCCCAGCATTTT
TRBJ2-3 | TRBV7-9 | TRBD2 | many | CASSSTFPPGGWTDTQYF | TGTGCCAGCAGCTCCACCTTCCCTCCGGGGGGATGGACAGATACGCAGTATTTT
TRBJ1-2 | TRBV4-1 | NA | NA | CASSQVGGPTYGYTF | TGCGCCAGCAGCCAAGTGGGGGGACCGACCTATGGCTACACCTTC
TRBJ1-1 | TRBV4-2 | TRBD1 | NA | CASSQDGQGGTEAFF | TGTGCCAGCAGCCAAGACGGACAGGGAGGCACTGAAGCTTTCTTT
TRBJ1-3 | TRBV4-2 | NA | once | CASSHSTGSGNTIYF | TGTGCCAGCAGCCACTCGACAGGCTCTGGAAACACCATATATTTT
TRBJ2-3 | TRBV7-2 | NA | few | CASSLARRFTDTQYF | TGTGCCAGCAGCTTAGCCCGGAGGTTCACAGATACGCAGTATTTT
TRBJ2-7 | TRBV6-6 | TRBD1 | NA | CASSYSAGQGSYEQYF | TGTGCCAGCAGTTACTCGGCGGGACAGGGGAGCTACGAGCAGTACTTC
TRBJ1-5 | TRBV11-2 | TRBD1 | NA | CASSPRGGISNQPQHF | TGTGCCAGCAGCCCCAGGGGGGGGATTAGCAATCAGCCCCAGCATTTT
TRBJ1-1 | TRBV7-9 | NA | few | CASSSVGSGKTEAFF | TGTGCCAGCAGCTCAGTGGGCAGTGGGAAGACTGAAGCTTTCTTT
TRBJ2-1 | TRBV6-2/TRBV6-3 | NA | few | CASRRGRLAEGLNEQFF | TGTGCCAGCAGAAGGGGGCGGCTAGCGGAGGGGTTGAATGAGCAGTTCTTC
TRBJ2-1 | TRBV6-2/TRBV6-3 | TRBD2 | few | CASSYRRGSGSYNEQFF | TGTGCCAGCAGTTACCGTAGGGGTAGCGGGAGTTACAATGAGCAGTTCTTC
TRBJ1-4 | TRBV12-3/TRBV12-4 | NA | few | CASSFRPTNEKLFF | TGTGCCAGCAGTTTCCGGCCAACTAATGAAAAACTGTTTTTT
TRBJ1-2 | TRBV3-1 | NA | NA | CASSAIQVGYGYTF | TGTGCCAGCAGCGCCATACAGGTCGGCTATGGCTACACCTTC
TRBJ2-1 | TRBV5-1 | TRBD2 | NA | CASSPGGVYYNEQFF | TGCGCCAGCAGCCCCGGGGGGGTCTACTACAATGAGCAGTTCTTC
TRBJ2-7 | TRBV28 | TRBD1 | few | CASSRPGGFYEQYF | TGTGCCAGCAGCAGGCCAGGGGGCTTCTACGAGCAGTACTTC
TRBJ1-2 | TRBV20-1 | TRBD1 | NA | CSARGTGNDGYTF | TGCAGTGCTAGAGGGACAGGTAACGATGGCTACACCTTC
TRBJ2-1 | TRBV11-2 | NA | NA | CASTSLLEPGFF | TGTGCCAGCACCTCTCTACTGGAACCGGGATTCTTC
TRBJ2-3 | TRBV7-8 | NA | few | CASRLRRISTDTQYF | TGTGCCAGCAGGCTCCGGCGGATTAGCACAGATACGCAGTATTTT
TRBJ1-1 | TRBV7-2 | NA | NA | CASSPLKTEAFF | TGTGCCAGCAGCCCCCTTAAGACTGAAGCTTTCTTT
TRBJ1-1 | TRBV7-2 | NA | NA | CASRLRGAGEAFF | TGTGCCAGCAGGTTACGAGGGGCAGGTGAAGCTTTCTTT
TRBJ2-7 | TRBV9 | NA | NA | CASSAVGQGEQYF | TGTGCCAGCAGCGCCGTGGGTCAGGGGGAGCAGTACTTC
TRBJ1-2 | TRBV27 | NA | few | CASSRKVYSGYTF | TGTGCCAGCAGTCGCAAGGTCTATTCTGGCTACACCTTC
TRBJ2-3 | TRBV4-3 | NA | NA | CASSQELGVPDTQYF | TGCGCCAGCAGCCAAGAGCTAGGGGTCCCAGATACGCAGTATTTT
TRBJ1-2 | TRBV7-2 | TRBD1 | NA | CASSIQGGYGYTF | TGTGCCAGCAGCATACAGGGGGGCTATGGCTACACCTTC
TRBJ2-7 | TRBV4-3 | NA | NA | CASSQEWPTYEQYF | TGCGCCAGCAGCCAAGAATGGCCGACCTACGAGCAGTACTTC
TRBJ2-1 | TRBV4-1 | NA | NA | CASSQEGSAQSYNEQFF | TGCGCCAGCAGCCAAGAAGGGTCGGCCCAGTCCTACAATGAGCAGTTCTTC
TRBJ2-2 | TRBV7-6 | TRBD2 | few | CASSHGGAGELFF | TGTGCCAGCAGCCACGGGGGGGCCGGGGAGCTGTTTTTT
TRBJ2-7 | TRBV7-2 | NA | many | CASSLSEQYF | TGTGCCAGCAGCTTATCTGAGCAGTACTTC
TRBJ1-1 | TRBV7-6 | NA | few | CASSIAQGMNTEAFF | TGTGCCAGCAGCATCGCACAGGGAATGAACACTGAAGCTTTCTTT
TRBJ2-7 | TRBV7-8 | NA | NA | CASSLAPGVAYEQYF | TGTGCCAGCAGCTTAGCCCCAGGGGTAGCCTACGAGCAGTACTTC
TRBJ1-1 | TRBV7-9 | NA | few | CASSADSAGDTEAFF | TGTGCCAGCAGCGCGGACTCGGCGGGGGACACTGAAGCTTTCTTT
TRBJ2-7 | TRBV11-2 | TRBD1 | NA | CASSVPWGQGALEQYF | TGTGCCAGCAGCGTACCCTGGGGACAGGGGGCCCTCGAGCAGTACTTC
TRBJ2-5 | TRBV11-2 | TRBD1 | NA | CASGEQGPETQYF | TGTGCCAGCGGGGAACAGGGGCCAGAGACCCAGTACTTC
TRBJ2-1 | TRBV20-1 | TRBD2 | NA | CSATPGLADNEQFF | TGCAGTGCCACCCCGGGACTAGCTGACAATGAGCAGTTCTTC
TRBJ2-5 | TRBV28 | NA | NA | CASSFGGRGLETQYF | TGTGCCAGCAGTTTTGGGGGACGGGGGCTTGAGACCCAGTACTTC
TRBJ2-1 | TRBV7-6 | TRBD1 | many | CASSLWSGQGYNEQFF | TGTGCCAGCAGCTTGTGGTCCGGACAGGGTTACAATGAGCAGTTCTTC